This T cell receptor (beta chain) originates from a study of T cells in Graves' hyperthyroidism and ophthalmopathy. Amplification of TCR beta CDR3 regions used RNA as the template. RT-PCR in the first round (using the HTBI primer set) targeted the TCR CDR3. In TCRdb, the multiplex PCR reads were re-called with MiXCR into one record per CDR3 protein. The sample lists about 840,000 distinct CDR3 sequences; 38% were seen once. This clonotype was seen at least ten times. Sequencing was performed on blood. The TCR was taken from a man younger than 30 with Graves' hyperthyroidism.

The CDR3 sequence: CATSVETGMRETQYF. The CDR3 region has the DNA TGTGCCACCAGTGTGGAGACAGGGATGAGGGAGACCCAGTACTTC. This chain links TRBV24-1 with TRBJ2-5, with 7 nucleotides matching TRBD1. Germline CDR1 is KGHDR and CDR2 is SFDVKD. V was clipped by 5 bases and J by 5 bases; unmatched bases: 10. There are 15 residues in the CDR3.